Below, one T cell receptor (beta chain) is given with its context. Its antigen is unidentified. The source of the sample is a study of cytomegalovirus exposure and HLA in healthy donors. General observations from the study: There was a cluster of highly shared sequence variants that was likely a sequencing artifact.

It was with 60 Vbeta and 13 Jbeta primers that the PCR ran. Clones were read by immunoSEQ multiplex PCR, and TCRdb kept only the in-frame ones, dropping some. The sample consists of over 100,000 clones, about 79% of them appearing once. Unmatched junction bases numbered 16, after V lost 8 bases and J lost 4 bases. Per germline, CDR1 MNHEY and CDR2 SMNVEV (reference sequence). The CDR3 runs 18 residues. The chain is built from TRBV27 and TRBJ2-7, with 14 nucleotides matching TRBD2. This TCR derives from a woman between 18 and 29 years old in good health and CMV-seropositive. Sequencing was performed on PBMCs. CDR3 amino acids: CASSLGLAGVGVVYEQYF. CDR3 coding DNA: TGTGCCAGCTCCCTGGGACTAGCGGGAGTCGGGGTAGTTTACGAGCAGTACTTC.